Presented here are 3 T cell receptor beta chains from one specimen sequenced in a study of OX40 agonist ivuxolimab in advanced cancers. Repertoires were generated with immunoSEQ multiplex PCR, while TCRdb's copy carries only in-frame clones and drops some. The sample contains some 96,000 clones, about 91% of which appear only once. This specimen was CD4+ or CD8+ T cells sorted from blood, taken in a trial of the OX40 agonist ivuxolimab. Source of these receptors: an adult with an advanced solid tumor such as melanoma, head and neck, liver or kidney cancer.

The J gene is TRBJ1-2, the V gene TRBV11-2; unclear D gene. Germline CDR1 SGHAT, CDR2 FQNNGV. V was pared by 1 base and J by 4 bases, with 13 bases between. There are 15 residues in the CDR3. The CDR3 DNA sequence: TGTGCCAGCAGCTTAGGTAGCAGCCTCTCCTATGGCTACACCTTC. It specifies CASSLGSSLSYGYTF.

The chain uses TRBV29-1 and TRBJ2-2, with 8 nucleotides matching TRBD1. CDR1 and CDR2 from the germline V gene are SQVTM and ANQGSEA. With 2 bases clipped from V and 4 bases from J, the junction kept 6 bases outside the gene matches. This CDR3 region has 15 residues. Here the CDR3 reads CSVEIRQGITGELFF. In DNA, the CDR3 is TGCAGCGTTGAAATTCGACAGGGGATCACCGGGGAGCTGTTTTTT.

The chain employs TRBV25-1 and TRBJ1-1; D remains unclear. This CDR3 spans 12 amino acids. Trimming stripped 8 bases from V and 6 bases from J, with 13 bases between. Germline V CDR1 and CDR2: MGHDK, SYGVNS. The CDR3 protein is CASRDGRAEAFF. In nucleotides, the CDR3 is TGTGCCAGCCGGGATGGGCGGGCTGAAGCTTTCTTT.